This T cell receptor (beta chain) was sequenced for a study of shared clonotypes between healthy human individuals. General study points: It was the non-shared clonotypes that had lower generation probabilities than clonotypes shared by all four donors. The study generally estimated greater richness for naive than memory subsets.

The authors distributed each subset's genomic DNA evenly over several immunoSEQ plates. Sorted-subset replicate PCR reactions contained approximately 190 ng DNA, corresponding to approximately 30,000 T cell genomes. Clones were sequenced by immunoSEQ multiplex PCR, and TCRdb holds only the in-frame ones, with some missing. The sample carries roughly 1,000,000 clones, around 78% recorded once. V gave up 0 bases and J gave up 9 bases, with 11 bases separating them. The V gene's germline CDR1 is SGHAT and CDR2 FQNNGV. The CDR3 is 13 residues long. This clone was recorded many times. Antigen specificity is unknown.

The sequence came from a man younger than 35 in good health. Some clones in this sample may be carry-over from other donors' samples. V usage is TRBV11-2 and J usage is TRBJ2-5; D is unclear. The sequenced material came from memory CD4+ T cells from PBMCs. Subset reported: CD45RA-negative fraction. CDR3 coding DNA: TGTGCCAGCAGCTTAGACGGGCTCCTGGCCCAGTACTTC. Encoded protein: CASSLDGLLAQYF.